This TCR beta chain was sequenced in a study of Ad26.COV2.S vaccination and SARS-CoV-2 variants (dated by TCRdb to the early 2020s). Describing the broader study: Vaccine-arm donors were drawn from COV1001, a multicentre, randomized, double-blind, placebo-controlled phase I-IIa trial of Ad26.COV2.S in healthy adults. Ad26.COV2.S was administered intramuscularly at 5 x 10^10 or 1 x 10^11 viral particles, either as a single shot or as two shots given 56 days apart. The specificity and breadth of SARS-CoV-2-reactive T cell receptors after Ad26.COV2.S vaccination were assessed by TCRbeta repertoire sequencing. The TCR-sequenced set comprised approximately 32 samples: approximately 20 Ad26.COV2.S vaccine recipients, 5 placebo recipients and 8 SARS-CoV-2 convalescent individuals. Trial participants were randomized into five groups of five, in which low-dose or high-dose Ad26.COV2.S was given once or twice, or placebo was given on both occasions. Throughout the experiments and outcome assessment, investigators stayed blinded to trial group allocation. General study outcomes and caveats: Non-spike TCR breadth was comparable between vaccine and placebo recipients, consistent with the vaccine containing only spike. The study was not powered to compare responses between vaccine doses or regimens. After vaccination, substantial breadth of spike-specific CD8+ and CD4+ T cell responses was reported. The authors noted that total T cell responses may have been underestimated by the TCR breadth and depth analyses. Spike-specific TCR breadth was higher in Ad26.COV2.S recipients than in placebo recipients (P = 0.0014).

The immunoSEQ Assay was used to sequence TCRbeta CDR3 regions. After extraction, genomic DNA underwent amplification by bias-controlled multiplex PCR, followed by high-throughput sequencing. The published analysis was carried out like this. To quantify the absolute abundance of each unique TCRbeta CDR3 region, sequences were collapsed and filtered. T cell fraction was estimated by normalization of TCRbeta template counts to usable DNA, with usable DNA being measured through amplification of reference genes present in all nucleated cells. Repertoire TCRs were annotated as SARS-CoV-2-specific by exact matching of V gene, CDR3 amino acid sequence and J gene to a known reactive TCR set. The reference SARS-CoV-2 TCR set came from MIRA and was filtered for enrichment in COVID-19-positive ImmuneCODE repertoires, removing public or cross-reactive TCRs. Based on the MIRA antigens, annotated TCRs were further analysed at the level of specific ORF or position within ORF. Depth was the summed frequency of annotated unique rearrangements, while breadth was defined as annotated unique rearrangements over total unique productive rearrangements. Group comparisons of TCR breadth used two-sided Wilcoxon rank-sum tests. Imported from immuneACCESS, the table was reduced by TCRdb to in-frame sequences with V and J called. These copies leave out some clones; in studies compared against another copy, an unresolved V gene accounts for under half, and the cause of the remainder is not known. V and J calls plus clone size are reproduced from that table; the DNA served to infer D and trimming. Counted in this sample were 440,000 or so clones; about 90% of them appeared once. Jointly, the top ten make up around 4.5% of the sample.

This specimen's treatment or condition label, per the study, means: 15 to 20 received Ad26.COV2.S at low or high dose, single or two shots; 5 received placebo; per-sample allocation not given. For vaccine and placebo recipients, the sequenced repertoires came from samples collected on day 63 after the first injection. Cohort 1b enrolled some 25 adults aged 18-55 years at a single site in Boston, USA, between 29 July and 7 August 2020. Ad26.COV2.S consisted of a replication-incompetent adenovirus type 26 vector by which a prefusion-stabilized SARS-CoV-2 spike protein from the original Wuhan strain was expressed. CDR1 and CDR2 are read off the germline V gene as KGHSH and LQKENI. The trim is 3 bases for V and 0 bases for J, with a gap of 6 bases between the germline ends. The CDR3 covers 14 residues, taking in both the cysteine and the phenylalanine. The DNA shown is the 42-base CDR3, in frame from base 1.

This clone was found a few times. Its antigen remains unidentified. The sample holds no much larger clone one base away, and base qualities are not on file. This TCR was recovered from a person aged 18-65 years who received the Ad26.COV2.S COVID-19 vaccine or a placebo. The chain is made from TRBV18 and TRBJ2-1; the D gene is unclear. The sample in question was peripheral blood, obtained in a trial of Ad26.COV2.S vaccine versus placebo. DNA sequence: TGTGCCAGCTCACCCTCGGCCTCCTACAATGAGCAGTTCTTC. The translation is CASSPSASYNEQFF.